The rows below give T cell receptor beta chains drawn from one sample of a study of radiotherapy plus CTLA-4 blockade in lung cancer. Method: immunoSEQ multiplex PCR; TCRdb's copy keeps in-frame clones and lacks some. The sample yields fewer than 70,000 clones, approximately 79% seen once. The source material was peripheral blood, sampled from a patient treated with radiotherapy plus ipilimumab. Receptors originate from a human donor with non-small cell lung cancer who had a complete response to radiotherapy plus ipilimumab. The conserved cysteine and the conserved F or W are not part of the CDR3 here. The size of a clone is reported for some rows only, either as once, few or many, or as a class for expanded clones.

V gene	CDR3 length	clone size	J gene	CDR3 protein
TRBV6-5	13	-	TRBJ1-2	ASSYADRGTYGYT
TRBV30	12	-	TRBJ2-1	AWSALRSYNEQF
TRBV29-1	11	-	TRBJ2-3	SVSTDDTDTQY
TRBV9	14	-	TRBJ2-2	ASSSPGTGYAGELF
TRBV28	13	once	TRBJ2-1	ASSSSGHSYNEQF
TRBV25-1	11	-	TRBJ2-7	ASSVWGGYEQY
TRBV15	12	-	TRBJ1-2	ATSRGGLAYGYT
TRBV5-1	14	-	TRBJ2-5	ASSGGTGGYQETQY
TRBV6-5	13	-	TRBJ1-5	ASRTGTGHNQPQH
TRBV29-1	11	-	TRBJ2-1	SVGTGEINEQF
TRBV9	13	-	TRBJ2-3	ASTAQMDSTDTQY
TRBV9	12	-	TRBJ1-1	ASSVDPGITEAF
TRBV28	13	once	TRBJ2-3	ASSSGGESTDTQY
TRBV5-1	15	-	TRBJ2-1	ASSLRPGEVGGNEQF
TRBV7-2	10	once	TRBJ2-7	ASRAANYEQY
TRBV9	14	-	TRBJ1-5	ASSPEGMTENQPQH
TRBV2	12	-	TRBJ2-7	ASKADGGLYEQY
TRBV2	12	medium-sized	TRBJ2-3	ASRSTGITDTQY
TRBV2	11	-	TRBJ1-2	ASNTGGYYGYT
TRBV18	13	-	TRBJ1-2	ASSPSWDPIYGYT
TRBV7-9	11	-	TRBJ2-7	ASSFEASREQY
TRBV7-2	14	-	TRBJ2-3	ASSLDPGPRTDTQY
TRBV11-2	15	-	TRBJ2-1	ASSLDSPRWSGNEQF
TRBV9	11	-	TRBJ1-1	ASSVRKDTEAF
TRBV27	15	-	TRBJ2-2	ASSRLSGTGDTGELF
TRBV7-9	14	-	TRBJ1-2	ASSLSVGYGAYGYT
TRBV21-1	18	-	TRBJ1-5	ASSTQKFPRRDRFNQPQH
TRBV20-1	8	-	TRBJ2-1	SASSNEQF
TRBV29-1	11	-	TRBJ1-1	SVDRGANTEAF
TRBV30	11	-	TRBJ2-4	ALNTGAKNIQY
TRBV6-5	13	-	TRBJ2-4	ASSLVAGGENIQY
TRBV6-5	14	-	TRBJ2-7	ASSYSRLAGAYEQY
TRBV6-5	12	-	TRBJ1-2	ASSLQPEDYGYT
TRBV29-1	11	few	TRBJ1-2	SVEGGGYHGYT
TRBV4-3	15	-	TRBJ2-2	ASSQMWTGGGPGELF
TRBV25-1	10	few	TRBJ1-5	ASTGTDLAQH
TRBV5-5	13	medium-sized	TRBJ1-2	ASSLIAGGTYGYT
TRBV6-1	14	once	TRBJ1-1	ASSGRLGQANTEAF
TRBV4-3	12	-	TRBJ1-1	ASSQGGENTEAF
TRBV7-9	13	-	TRBJ1-2	ASSLADRPEWGYT
TRBV19	14	-	TRBJ2-1	ASRLGTSGRGNEQF
TRBV5-1	12	-	TRBJ2-7	ASSNGQVTYEQY
TRBV9	13	-	TRBJ1-2	ASSISGQGARGYT
TRBV2	14	-	TRBJ2-5	ASTAMTSGGRETQY
TRBV5-8	9	-	TRBJ1-3	ASSLWVGIY